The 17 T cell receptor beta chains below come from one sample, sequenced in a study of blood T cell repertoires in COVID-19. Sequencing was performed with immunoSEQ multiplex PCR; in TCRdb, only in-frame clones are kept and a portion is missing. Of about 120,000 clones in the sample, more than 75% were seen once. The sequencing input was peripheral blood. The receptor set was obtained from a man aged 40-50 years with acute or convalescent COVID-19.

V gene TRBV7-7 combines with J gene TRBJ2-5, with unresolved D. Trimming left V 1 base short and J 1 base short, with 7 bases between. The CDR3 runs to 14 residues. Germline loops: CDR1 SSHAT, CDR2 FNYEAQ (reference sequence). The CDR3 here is CASSLGHTQETQYF. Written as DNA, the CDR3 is TGTGCCAGCAGCTTAGGGCATACCCAAGAGACCCAGTACTTC.

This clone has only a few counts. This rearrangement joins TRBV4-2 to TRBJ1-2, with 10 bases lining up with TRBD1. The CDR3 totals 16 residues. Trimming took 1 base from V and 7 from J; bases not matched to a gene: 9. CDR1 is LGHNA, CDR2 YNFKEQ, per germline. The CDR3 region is CASSQGTRQGARGYTF. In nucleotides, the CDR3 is TGTGCCAGCAGCCAAGGCACCAGACAGGGGGCGCGTGGCTACACCTTC.

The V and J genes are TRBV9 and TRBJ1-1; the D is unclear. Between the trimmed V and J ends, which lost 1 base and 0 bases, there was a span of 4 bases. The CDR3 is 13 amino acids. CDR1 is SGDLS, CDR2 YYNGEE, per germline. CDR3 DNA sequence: TGTGCCAGCAGCGTAACAGTGAACACTGAAGCTTTCTTT. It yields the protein CASSVTVNTEAFF.

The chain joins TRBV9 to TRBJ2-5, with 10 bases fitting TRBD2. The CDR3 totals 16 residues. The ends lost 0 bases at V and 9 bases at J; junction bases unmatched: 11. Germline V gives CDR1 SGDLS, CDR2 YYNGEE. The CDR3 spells CASSVGLAGALGAQYF. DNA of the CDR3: TGTGCCAGCAGCGTAGGGCTAGCGGGGGCCCTTGGAGCCCAGTACTTC.

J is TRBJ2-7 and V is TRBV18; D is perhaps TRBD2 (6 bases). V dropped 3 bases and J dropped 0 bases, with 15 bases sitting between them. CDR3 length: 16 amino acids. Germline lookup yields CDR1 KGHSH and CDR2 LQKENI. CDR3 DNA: TGTGCCAGCTCACCTAGGGAGGCCGGAGGCTCCTACGAGCAGTACTTC. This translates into CASSPREAGGSYEQYF. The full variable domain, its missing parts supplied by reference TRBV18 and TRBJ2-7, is NAGVMQNPRHLVRRRGQEARLRCSPMKGHSHVYWYRQLPEEGLKFMVYLQKENIIDESGMPKERFSAEFPKEGPSILRIQQVVRGDSAAYFCASSPREAGGSYEQYFGPGTRLTVT.

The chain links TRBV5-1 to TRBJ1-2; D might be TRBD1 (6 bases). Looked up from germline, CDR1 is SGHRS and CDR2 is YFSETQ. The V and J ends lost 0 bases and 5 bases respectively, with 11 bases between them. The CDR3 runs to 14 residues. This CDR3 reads CASSLGSGTYGYTF. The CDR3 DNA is TGCGCCAGCAGCTTGGGGTCCGGGACATATGGCTACACCTTC.

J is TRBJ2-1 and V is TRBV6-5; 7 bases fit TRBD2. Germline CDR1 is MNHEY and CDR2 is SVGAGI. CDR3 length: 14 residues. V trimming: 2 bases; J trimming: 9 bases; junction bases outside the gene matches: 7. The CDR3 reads CASSYGLDGGEQFF. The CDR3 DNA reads TGTGCCAGCAGTTACGGACTAGATGGGGGTGAGCAGTTCTTC.

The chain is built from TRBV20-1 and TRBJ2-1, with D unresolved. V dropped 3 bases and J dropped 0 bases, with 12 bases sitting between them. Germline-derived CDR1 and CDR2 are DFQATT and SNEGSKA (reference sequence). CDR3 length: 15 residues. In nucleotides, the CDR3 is TGCAGTGCTAGTTTGGTGCTTAGCTCCTACAATGAGCAGTTCTTC. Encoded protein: CSASLVLSSYNEQFF.

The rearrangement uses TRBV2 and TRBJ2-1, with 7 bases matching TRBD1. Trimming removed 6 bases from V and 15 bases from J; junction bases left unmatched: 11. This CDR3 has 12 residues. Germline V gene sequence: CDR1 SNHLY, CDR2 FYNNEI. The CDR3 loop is CASRDDRDDPFF. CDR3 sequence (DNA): TGTGCCAGCAGGGACGACAGGGACGATCCGTTCTTC. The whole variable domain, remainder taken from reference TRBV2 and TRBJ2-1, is EPEVTQTPSHQVTQMGQEVILRCVPISNHLYFYWYRQILGQKVEFLVSFYNNEISEKSEIFDDQFSVERPDGSNFTLKIRSTKLEDSAMYFCASRDDRDDPFFGPGTRLTVL.

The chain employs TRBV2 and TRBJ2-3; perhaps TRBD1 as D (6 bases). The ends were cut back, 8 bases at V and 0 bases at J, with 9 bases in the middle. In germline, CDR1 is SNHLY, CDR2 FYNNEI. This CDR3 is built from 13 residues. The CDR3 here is CASHRASTDTQYF. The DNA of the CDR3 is TGTGCCAGCCACAGGGCTAGCACAGATACGCAGTATTTT.

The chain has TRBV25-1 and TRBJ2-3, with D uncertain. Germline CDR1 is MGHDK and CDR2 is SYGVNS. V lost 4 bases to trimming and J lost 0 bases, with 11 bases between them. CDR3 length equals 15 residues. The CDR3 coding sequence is TGTGCCAGCAGTGGGGCCGTTACTAGCACAGATACGCAGTATTTT. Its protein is CASSGAVTSTDTQYF.

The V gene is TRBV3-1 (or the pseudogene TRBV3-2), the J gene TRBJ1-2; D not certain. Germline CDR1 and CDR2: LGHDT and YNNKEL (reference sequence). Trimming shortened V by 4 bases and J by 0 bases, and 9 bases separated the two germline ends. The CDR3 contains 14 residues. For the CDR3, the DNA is TGTGCCAGCAGCCCTCTGGCTTCTAACTATGGCTACACCTTC. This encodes CASSPLASNYGYTF.

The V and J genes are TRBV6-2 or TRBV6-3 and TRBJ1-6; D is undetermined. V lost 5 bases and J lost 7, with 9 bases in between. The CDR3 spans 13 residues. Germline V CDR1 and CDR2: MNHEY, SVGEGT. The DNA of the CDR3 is TGTGCCAGCAGTCAAACGGGAAATTCACCCCTCCACTTT. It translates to CASSQTGNSPLHF.

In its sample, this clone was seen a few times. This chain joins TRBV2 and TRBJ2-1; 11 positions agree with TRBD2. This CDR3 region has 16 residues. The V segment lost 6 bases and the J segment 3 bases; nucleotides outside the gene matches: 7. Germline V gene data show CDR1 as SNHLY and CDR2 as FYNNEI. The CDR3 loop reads CASSLAGLAVYNEQFF. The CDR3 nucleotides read TGTGCCAGCAGCCTCGCGGGACTAGCGGTCTACAATGAGCAGTTCTTC.

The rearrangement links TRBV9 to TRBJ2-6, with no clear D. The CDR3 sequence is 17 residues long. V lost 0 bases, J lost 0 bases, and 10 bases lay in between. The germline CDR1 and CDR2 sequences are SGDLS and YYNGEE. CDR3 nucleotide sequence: TGTGCCAGCAGCGTAGTTGGCGGAGCCTCTGGGGCCAACGTCCTGACTTTC. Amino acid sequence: CASSVVGGASGANVLTF.

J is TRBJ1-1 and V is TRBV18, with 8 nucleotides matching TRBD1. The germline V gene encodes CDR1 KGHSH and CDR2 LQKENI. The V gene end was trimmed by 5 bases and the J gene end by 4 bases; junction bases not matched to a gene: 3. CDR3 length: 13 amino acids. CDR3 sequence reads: CASSVTGGTEAFF. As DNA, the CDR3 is TGTGCCAGCTCAGTTACAGGGGGCACTGAAGCTTTCTTT.

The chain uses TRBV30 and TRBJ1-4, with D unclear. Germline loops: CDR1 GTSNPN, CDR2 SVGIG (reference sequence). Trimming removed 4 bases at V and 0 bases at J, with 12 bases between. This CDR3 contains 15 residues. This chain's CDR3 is CAWKEGFATNEKLFF. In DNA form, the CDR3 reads TGTGCCTGGAAAGAGGGCTTTGCAACTAATGAAAAACTGTTTTTT.